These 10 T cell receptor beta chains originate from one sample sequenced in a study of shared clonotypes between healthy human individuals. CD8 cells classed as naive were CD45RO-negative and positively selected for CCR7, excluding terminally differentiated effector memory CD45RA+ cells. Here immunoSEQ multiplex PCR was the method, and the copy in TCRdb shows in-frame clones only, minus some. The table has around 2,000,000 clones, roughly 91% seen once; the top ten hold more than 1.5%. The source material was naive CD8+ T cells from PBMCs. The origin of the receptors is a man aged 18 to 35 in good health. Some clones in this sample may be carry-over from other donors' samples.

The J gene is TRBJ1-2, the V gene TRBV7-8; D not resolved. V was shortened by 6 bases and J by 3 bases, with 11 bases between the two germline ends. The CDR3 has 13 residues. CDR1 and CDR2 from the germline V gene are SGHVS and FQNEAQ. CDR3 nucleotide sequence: TGTGCCAGCAGGGCTAGGGAGGACTATGGCTACACCTTC. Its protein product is CASRAREDYGYTF.

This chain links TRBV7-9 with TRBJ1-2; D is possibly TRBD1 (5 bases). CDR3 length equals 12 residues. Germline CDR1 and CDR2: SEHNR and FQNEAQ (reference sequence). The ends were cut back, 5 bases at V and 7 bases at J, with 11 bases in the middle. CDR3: CASSPRGGGYTF. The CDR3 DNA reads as TGTGCCAGCAGCCCCCGGGGGGGTGGCTACACCTTC.

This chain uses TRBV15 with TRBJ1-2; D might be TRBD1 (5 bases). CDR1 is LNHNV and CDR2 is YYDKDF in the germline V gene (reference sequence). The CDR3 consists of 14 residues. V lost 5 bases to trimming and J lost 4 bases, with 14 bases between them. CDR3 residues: CATSVGRAVYGYTF. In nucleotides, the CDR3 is TGTGCCACCAGCGTAGGCAGGGCTGTCTATGGCTACACCTTC.

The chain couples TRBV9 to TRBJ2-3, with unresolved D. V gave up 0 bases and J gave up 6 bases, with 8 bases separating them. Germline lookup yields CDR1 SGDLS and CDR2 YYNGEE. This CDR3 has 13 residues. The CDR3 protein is CASSVGFLDTQYF. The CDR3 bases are TGTGCCAGCAGCGTAGGTTTCTTGGATACGCAGTATTTT.

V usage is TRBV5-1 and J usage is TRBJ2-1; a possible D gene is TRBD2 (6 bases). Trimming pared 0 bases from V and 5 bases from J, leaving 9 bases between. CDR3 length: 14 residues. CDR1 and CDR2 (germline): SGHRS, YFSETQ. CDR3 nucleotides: TGCGCCAGCAGCTTGGGGCGGGGCCACAATGAGCAGTTCTTC. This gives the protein CASSLGRGHNEQFF.

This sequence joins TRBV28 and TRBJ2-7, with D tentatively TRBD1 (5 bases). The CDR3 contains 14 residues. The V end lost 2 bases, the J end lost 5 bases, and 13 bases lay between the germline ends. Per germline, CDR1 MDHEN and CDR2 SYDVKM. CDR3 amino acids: CASSLQGTGDEQYF. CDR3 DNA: TGTGCCAGCAGTTTACAGGGAACGGGCGACGAGCAGTACTTC. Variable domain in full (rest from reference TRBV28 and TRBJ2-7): DVKVTQSSRYLVKRTGEKVFLECVQDMDHENMFWYRQDPGLGLRLIYFSYDVKMKEKGDIPEGYSVSREKKERFSLILESASTNQTSMYLCASSLQGTGDEQYFGPGTRLTVT.

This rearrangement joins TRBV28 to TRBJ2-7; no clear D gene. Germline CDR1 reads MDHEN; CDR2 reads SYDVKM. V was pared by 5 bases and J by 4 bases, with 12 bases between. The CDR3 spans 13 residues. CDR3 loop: CASSKLVGYEQYF. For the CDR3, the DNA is TGTGCCAGCAGTAAACTCGTCGGTTACGAGCAGTACTTC.

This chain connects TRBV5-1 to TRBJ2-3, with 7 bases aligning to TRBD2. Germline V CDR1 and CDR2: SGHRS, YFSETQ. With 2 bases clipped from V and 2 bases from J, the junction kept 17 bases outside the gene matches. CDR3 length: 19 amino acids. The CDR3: CASSFHLSRVLADTDTQYF. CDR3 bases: TGCGCCAGCAGCTTCCACCTCTCGCGGGTGCTAGCGGACACAGATACGCAGTATTTT.

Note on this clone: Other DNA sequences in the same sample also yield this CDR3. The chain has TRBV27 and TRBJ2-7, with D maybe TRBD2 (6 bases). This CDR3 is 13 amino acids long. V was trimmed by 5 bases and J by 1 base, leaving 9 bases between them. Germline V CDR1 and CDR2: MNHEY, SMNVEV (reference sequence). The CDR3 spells CASSEGLSYEQYF. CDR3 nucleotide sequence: TGTGCCAGCAGTGAGGGACTTTCCTACGAGCAGTACTTC.

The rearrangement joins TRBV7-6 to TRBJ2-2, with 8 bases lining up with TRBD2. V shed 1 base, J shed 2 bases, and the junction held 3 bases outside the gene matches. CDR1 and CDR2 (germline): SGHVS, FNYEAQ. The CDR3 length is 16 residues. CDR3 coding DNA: TGTGCCAGCAGCTTAGAGCTAGCGGGCAACACCGGGGAGCTGTTTTTT. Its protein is CASSLELAGNTGELFF.